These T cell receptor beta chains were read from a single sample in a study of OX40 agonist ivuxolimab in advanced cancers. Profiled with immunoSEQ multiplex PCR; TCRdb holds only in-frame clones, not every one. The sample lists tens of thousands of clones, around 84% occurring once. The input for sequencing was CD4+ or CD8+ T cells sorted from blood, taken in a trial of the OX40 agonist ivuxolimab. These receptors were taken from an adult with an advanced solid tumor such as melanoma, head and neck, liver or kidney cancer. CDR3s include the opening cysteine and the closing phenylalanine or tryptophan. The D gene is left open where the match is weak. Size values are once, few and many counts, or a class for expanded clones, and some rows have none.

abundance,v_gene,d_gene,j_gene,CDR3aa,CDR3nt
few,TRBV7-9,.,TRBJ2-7,CASSEQRGKYEQYF,TGTGCCAGCAGCGAGCAGAGGGGGAAATACGAGCAGTACTTC
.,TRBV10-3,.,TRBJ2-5,CATTTVAQETQYF,TGTGCCACTACGACAGTTGCGCAAGAGACCCAGTACTTC
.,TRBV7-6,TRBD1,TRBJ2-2,CASSFSGTANTGELFF,TGTGCCAGCAGCTTCTCCGGGACAGCGAACACCGGGGAGCTGTTTTTT
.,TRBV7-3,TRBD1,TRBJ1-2,CASSSTGDGYTF,TGTGCCAGCAGCTCAACAGGGGACGGCTACACCTTC
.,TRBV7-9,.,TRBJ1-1,CASSLKRGGTEAFF,TGTGCCAGCAGCTTAAAACGCGGCGGCACTGAAGCTTTCTTT
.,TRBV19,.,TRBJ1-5,CASSLGRTSNQPQHF,TGTGCCAGTAGCCTAGGCCGGACTAGCAATCAGCCCCAGCATTTT
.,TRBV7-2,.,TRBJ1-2,CASSQGVNYGYTF,TGTGCCAGCAGCCAGGGAGTTAACTATGGCTACACCTTC
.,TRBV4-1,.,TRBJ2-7,CASSQETGAYEQYF,TGCGCCAGCAGCCAAGAGACGGGAGCCTACGAGCAGTACTTC
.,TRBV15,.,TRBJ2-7,CATSRDRQIPYEQYF,TGTGCCACCAGCAGAGATCGACAGATTCCCTACGAGCAGTACTTC
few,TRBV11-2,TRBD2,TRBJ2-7,CASSYGGLAVREQYF,TGTGCCAGCAGCTACGGGGGACTAGCGGTTCGGGAGCAGTACTTC
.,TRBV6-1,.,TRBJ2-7,CASSEVRFSEQYF,TGTGCCAGCAGTGAAGTACGTTTCAGCGAGCAGTACTTC
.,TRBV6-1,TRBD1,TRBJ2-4,CASRTGVKNIQYF,TGTGCCAGTAGGACAGGGGTCAAAAACATTCAGTACTTC
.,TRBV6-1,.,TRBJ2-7,CASSEVGGSYEQYF,TGTGCCAGCAGTGAAGTAGGAGGTTCCTACGAGCAGTACTTC
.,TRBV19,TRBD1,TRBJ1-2,CASGTGGSRGYTF,TGTGCCAGTGGGACAGGGGGCTCCCGGGGCTACACCTTC
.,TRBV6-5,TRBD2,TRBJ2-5,CASSSLAGDLQETQYF,TGTGCCAGCAGTTCCTTAGCGGGGGACCTCCAAGAGACCCAGTACTTC
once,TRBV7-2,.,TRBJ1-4,CASSLELGATNEKLFF,TGTGCCAGCAGCTTAGAATTGGGGGCAACTAATGAAAAACTGTTTTTT